The 22 T cell receptor beta chains below were found in one sample sequenced in a study of T cells in Graves' hyperthyroidism and ophthalmopathy. RNA transcripts served as the template for amplifying TCR beta CDR3 regions. TCR CDR3 regions were first amplified by RT-PCR with HTBI primers. TCRdb recomputed calls from the multiplex PCR reads with MiXCR, one row per CDR3 protein. The sample has about 340,000 distinct CDR3 sequences, about 21% seen once. What was sequenced was blood. All receptors derive from a woman in her forties or fifties with Graves' hyperthyroidism.

The sample holds a few counts of this clonotype. V is TRBV29-1 and J is TRBJ1-1; D not resolved. The germline V and J ends were trimmed by 7 bases and 0 bases, with 6 bases remaining between them. This CDR3 is built from 11 residues. Germline lookup yields CDR1 SQVTM and CDR2 ANQGSEA. The CDR3 DNA is TGCAGCGGACTCATGAACACTGAAGCTTTCTTT. It codes for CSGLMNTEAFF.

This clonotype was counted ten times or more. CDR3 loop: CAISESAASNQPQHF. The CDR3 DNA is TGTGCCATCAGTGAGTCGGCAGCTAGCAATCAGCCCCAGCATTTT. The chain employs TRBV10-3 and TRBJ1-5; D gene uncertain. The CDR3 spans 15 residues. Germline CDR1 and CDR2: ENHRY and SYGVKD. V shed 0 bases and J shed 0 bases, with 6 bases lying between them.

The rearrangement uses TRBV9 and TRBJ2-7; TRBD1 aligns across 9 bases. This CDR3 has 14 amino acids. Trimming at V came to 3 bases and at J to 4 bases, leaving 5 bases not matched to a gene. CDR1 SGDLS and CDR2 YYNGEE come from the germline V gene. In DNA, the CDR3 is TGTGCCAGCAGCGCCCGACAGGGGGGTTACGAGCAGTACTTC. Translated: CASSARQGGYEQYF.

This clonotype was seen a single time. A read error is possible here, since a much larger clone lies one base away. The J gene is TRBJ2-5, the V gene TRBV20-1, with 9 bases lining up with TRBD2. Germline V gene data show CDR1 as DFQATT and CDR2 as SNEGSKA (reference sequence). This CDR3 is 15 amino acids long. CDR3 loop: CSAFYIAGEGGTRYF. The CDR3 bases are TGCAGTGCTTTCTATATAGCGGGGGAAGGAGGGACCCGGTACTTC.

Concerning this clonotype: This may be a read error: a much more frequent sequence differs by one nucleotide. V usage is TRBV27 and J usage is TRBJ2-5, with unresolved D. Germline-derived CDR1 and CDR2 are MNHEY and SMNVEV (reference sequence). The CDR3 has 11 amino acids. The CDR3 DNA reads as TGTGCCAGCGGAAGGGAAGAGACCCGGTACTTC. Translation: CASGREETRYF.

This clonotype was counted only a few times. The genes are TRBV11-2 and TRBJ1-6, with D hard to call. Trimming took off 0 bases at V and 2 bases at J, with 2 bases between the two ends. The germline CDR1 and CDR2 sequences are SGHAT and FQNNGV. The length of the CDR3 is 14 residues. The CDR3 DNA sequence: TGTGCCAGCAGCTTAGAGACCTATAATTCACCCCTCCACTTT. Its protein product is CASSLETYNSPLHF.

V and J are TRBV6-1 and TRBJ1-1; 8 bases align to TRBD1. Unmatched junction bases numbered 11, after V lost 7 bases and J lost 4 bases. The CDR3 is 15 residues long. Germline CDR1 reads MNHNS; CDR2 reads SASEGT. The CDR3 DNA reads TGTGCCAGCACCGTTGGACAGGGAGGTTCCACTGAAGCTTTCTTT. The encoded protein is CASTVGQGGSTEAFF.

The chain combines TRBV27 with TRBJ1-2; TRBD1 is a possible D gene (5 bases). The CDR3 consists of 13 residues. V shed 3 bases and J shed 8 bases, with 13 bases lying between them. From germline, CDR1 is MNHEY and CDR2 SMNVEV (reference sequence). The CDR3 nucleotides read TGTGCCAGCAGTTTCTCGAGGGGAGCCGGCTACACCTTC. Translating it yields CASSFSRGAGYTF.

Only a few counts were recorded for this clonotype. V usage is TRBV7-6 and J usage is TRBJ1-1; D not certain. CDR1 and CDR2 from the germline V gene are SGHVS and FNYEAQ. The CDR3 is made up of 14 amino acids. With 5 bases removed from V and 1 base from J, the gap between germline ends came to 11 bases. The CDR3 protein is CASSRSETNTEAFF. CDR3 nucleotides: TGTGCCAGCAGCCGGAGTGAGACGAACACTGAAGCTTTCTTT.

This clonotype was counted many times. V gene TRBV7-6 combines with J gene TRBJ2-3, with 9 bases matching TRBD2. The CDR3 sequence is 16 residues long. The J segment lost 3 bases and the V segment lost 3 bases, leaving 7 bases of the junction unmatched. Germline assignment: CDR1 SGHVS and CDR2 FNYEAQ. The CDR3 DNA reads as TGTGCCAGCAGCTTTGGAAGCGGGAGGCTTACAGATACGCAGTATTTT. This codes for CASSFGSGRLTDTQYF.

Many counts were recorded for this clonotype. The V call is TRBV2, the J call TRBJ1-1; TRBD1 aligns across 7 bases. The germline V gene has CDR1 SNHLY and CDR2 FYNNEI. V trimming: 6 bases; J trimming: 6 bases; junction bases outside the gene matches: 13. The CDR3 spans 15 residues. CDR3 in amino acids: CASRPVQGVGAEAFF. DNA for the CDR3: TGTGCCAGCAGACCCGTTCAGGGGGTGGGCGCTGAAGCTTTCTTT.

This clonotype was observed many times. The rearrangement uses TRBV20-1 and TRBJ2-3; D call uncertain. Germline assignment: CDR1 DFQATT and CDR2 SNEGSKA (reference sequence). V lost 1 base to trimming and J lost 0 bases, with 11 bases between them. The CDR3 contains 15 residues. The CDR3 reads CSARASTTSTDTQYF. CDR3 in DNA: TGCAGTGCTAGAGCGTCTACCACTAGCACAGATACGCAGTATTTT.

In its sample, this clonotype was seen many times. The V gene is TRBV28, the J gene TRBJ2-5; D assignment may be TRBD1 or TRBD2 (7 bases each). The CDR3 sequence is 14 residues long. The V gene's germline CDR1 is MDHEN and CDR2 SYDVKM. V shed 6 bases and J shed 2 bases, with 13 bases lying between them. This CDR3 is CASRAGGGQETQYF. CDR3 in DNA: TGTGCCAGCAGAGCAGGGGGGGGACAAGAGACCCAGTACTTC.

The chain carries TRBV12-3 or TRBV12-4 and TRBJ2-1; 10 bases agree with TRBD2. The trim removed 6 bases at V and 0 bases at J, leaving 8 bases unmatched. The CDR3 sequence is 17 residues long. The CDR3 here is CASRPNSGRSSYNEQFF. The CDR3 DNA reads as TGTGCCAGCAGGCCCAATAGCGGGAGGAGCTCCTACAATGAGCAGTTCTTC.

This clonotype was detected many times. The chain combines TRBV25-1 with TRBJ2-7, with no clear D. The ends were cut back, 2 bases at V and 3 bases at J, with 5 bases in the middle. The V gene's germline CDR1 is MGHDK and CDR2 SYGVNS. This CDR3 is built from 12 residues. The CDR3 DNA reads as TGTGCCAGCAGTGAAGCGGTCTACGAGCAGTACTTC. It codes for CASSEAVYEQYF.

V is TRBV4-1 and J is TRBJ1-2; 9 nucleotides align to TRBD1. Per germline, CDR1 MGHRA and CDR2 YSYEKL. The CDR3 extends over 17 amino acids. The V and J ends lost 0 bases and 2 bases, in that order; junction bases with no gene match: 7. CDR3 nucleotide sequence: TGCGCCAGCAGCCAAGACATGGACAGGGGAGCCAACTATGGCTACACCTTC. It yields the protein CASSQDMDRGANYGYTF.

The table lists this clonotype with many counts. The chain uses TRBV2 and TRBJ2-7; 7 nucleotides line up with TRBD1. This CDR3 is 16 amino acids long. Unmatched junction bases numbered 10, after V lost 3 bases and J lost 2 bases. Germline CDR1 is SNHLY and CDR2 is FYNNEI. The CDR3 region is CASSDPTGTDAYEQYF. CDR3 in DNA: TGTGCCAGCAGTGATCCGACCGGGACAGATGCCTACGAGCAGTACTTC.

The rearrangement joins TRBV7-2 to TRBJ2-7, with D tentatively TRBD2 (6 bases). Trimming took off 5 bases at V and 6 bases at J, with 11 bases between the two ends. Germline V gene sequence: CDR1 SGHTA, CDR2 FQGNSA. The CDR3 is made up of 12 amino acids. In nucleotides, the CDR3 is TGTGCCAGCAGCCCGACTAGGCGCGAGCAGTACTTC. Amino acids: CASSPTRREQYF.

This chain links TRBV2 with TRBJ2-2, with D possibly being TRBD1 (5 bases). The CDR3 spans 15 residues. Germline-derived CDR1 and CDR2 are SNHLY and FYNNEI. Trimming cost V 5 bases and J 4 bases, with 14 bases left between them. CDR3 coding DNA: TGTGCCAGCAGTTCCCTTCGAAGGGGCACCGGGGAGCTGTTTTTT. Its translation is CASSSLRRGTGELFF.

At least ten counts were recorded for this clonotype. This rearrangement joins TRBV28 to TRBJ2-6; the D is unclear. Germline lookup yields CDR1 MDHEN and CDR2 SYDVKM. There are 15 residues in the CDR3. V was clipped by 3 bases and J by 4 bases, with 10 bases between them. The CDR3 loop reads CASSFSSRGANVLTF. The CDR3 DNA is TGTGCCAGCAGTTTTTCATCCAGGGGGGCCAACGTCCTGACTTTC.

This clonotype was picked up many times. The chain links TRBV10-3 to TRBJ2-2; no definite D call. In germline, CDR1 is ENHRY, CDR2 SYGVKD. The CDR3 totals 15 residues. Trimming shortened V by 4 bases and J by 5 bases, and 14 bases separated the two germline ends. This CDR3 reads CAISVLTPGTGELFF. The DNA of the CDR3 is TGTGCCATCAGTGTTCTGACCCCTGGGACCGGGGAGCTGTTTTTT.

V gene TRBV11-2 combines with J gene TRBJ2-1; 14 nucleotides agree with TRBD2. Per the germline V gene, CDR1 is SGHAT and CDR2 is FQNNGV. The CDR3 consists of 19 residues. V was pared by 1 base and J by 6 bases, with 11 bases of the junction left unmatched. CDR3 DNA: TGTGCCAGCAGCTTAGGGCTGACTAGCGGGGGGGCGTCCATCAATGAGCAGTTCTTC. Translation gives CASSLGLTSGGASINEQFF.